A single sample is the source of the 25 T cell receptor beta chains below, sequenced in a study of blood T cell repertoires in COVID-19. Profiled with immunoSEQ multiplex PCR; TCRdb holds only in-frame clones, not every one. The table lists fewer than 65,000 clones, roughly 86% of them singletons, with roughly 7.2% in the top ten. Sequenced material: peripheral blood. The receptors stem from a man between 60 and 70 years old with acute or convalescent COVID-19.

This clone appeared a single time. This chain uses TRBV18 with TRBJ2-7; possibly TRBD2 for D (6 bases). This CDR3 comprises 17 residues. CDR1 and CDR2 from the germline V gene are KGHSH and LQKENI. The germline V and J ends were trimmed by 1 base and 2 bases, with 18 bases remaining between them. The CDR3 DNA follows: TGTGCCAGCTCACCACGTAGAGGCGGGACGGGGACCTACGAGCAGTACTTC. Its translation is CASSPRRGGTGTYEQYF.

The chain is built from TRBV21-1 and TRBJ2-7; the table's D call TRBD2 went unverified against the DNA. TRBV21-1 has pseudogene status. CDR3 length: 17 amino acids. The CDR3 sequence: CASSKLSLAGGMYEQYF. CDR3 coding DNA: TGTGCCAGCAGCAAACTTAGTTTAGCGGGGGGTATGTACGAGCAGTACTTC.

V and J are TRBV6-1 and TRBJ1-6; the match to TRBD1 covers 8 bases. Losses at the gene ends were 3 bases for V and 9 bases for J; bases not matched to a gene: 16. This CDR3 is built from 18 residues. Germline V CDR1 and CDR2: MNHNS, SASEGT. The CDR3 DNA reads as TGTGCCAGCAGTGACCCCGGGACAGGTCGGTGGGCTTTTTCACCCCTCCACTTT. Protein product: CASSDPGTGRWAFSPLHF.

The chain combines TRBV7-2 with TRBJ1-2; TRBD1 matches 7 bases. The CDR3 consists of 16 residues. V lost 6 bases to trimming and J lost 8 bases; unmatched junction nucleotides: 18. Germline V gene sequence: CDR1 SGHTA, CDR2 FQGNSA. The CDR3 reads CASSSLLDREYSGYTF. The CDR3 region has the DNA TGTGCCAGCAGTTCGCTCCTAGACAGGGAGTATAGCGGCTACACCTTC. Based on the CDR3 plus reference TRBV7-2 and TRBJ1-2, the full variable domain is GAGVSQSPSNKVTEKGKDVELRCDPISGHTALYWYRQSLGQGLEFLIYFQGNSAPDKSGLPSDRFSAERTGGSVSTLTIQRTQQEDSAVYLCASSSLLDREYSGYTFGSGTRLTVV.

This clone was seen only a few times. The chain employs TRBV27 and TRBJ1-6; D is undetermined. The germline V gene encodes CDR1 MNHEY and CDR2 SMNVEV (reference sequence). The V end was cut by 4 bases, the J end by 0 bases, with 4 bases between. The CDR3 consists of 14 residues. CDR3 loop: CASSSSSYNSPLHF. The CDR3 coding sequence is TGTGCCAGCAGTTCGAGCTCCTATAATTCACCCCTCCACTTT.

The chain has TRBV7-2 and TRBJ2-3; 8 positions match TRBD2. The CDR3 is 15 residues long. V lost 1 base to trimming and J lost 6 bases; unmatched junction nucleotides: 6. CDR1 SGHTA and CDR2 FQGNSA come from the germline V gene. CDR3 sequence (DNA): TGTGCCAGCAGCTTAGGTCGGGGGGGCGTGGATACGCAGTATTTT. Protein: CASSLGRGGVDTQYF.

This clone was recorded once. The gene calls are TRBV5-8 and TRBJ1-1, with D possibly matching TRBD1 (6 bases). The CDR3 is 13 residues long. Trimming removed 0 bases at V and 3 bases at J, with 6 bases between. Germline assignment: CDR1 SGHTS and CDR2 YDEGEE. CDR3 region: CASSLDRDTEAFF. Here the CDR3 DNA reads TGTGCCAGCAGCTTGGACAGGGACACTGAAGCTTTCTTT. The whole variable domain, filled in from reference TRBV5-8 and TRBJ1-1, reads EAGVTQSPTHLIKTRGQQATLRCSPISGHTSVYWYQQALGLGLQFLLWYDEGEERNRGNFPPRFSGRQFPNYSSELNVNALELEDSALYLCASSLDRDTEAFFGQGTRLTVV.

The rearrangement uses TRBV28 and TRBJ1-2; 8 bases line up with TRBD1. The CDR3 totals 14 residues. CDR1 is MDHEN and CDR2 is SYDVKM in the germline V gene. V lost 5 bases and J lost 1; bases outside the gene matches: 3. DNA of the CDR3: TGTGCCAGCAGTATAGGACAGGGTAACTATGGCTACACCTTC. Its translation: CASSIGQGNYGYTF.

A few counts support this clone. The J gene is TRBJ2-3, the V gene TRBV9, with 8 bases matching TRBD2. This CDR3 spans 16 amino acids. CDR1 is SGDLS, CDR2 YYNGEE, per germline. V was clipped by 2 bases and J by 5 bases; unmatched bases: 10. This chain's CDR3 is CASSVAGGYNRDTQYF. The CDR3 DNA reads TGTGCCAGCAGCGTCGCGGGGGGCTATAATAGAGATACGCAGTATTTT.

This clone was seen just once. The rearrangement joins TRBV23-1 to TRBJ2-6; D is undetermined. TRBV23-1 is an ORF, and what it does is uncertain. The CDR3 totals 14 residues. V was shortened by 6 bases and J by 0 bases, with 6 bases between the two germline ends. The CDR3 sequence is CASRQNSGANVLTF. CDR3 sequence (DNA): TGCGCCAGCAGGCAGAACTCTGGGGCCAACGTCCTGACTTTC.

The CDR3 spells CASSEYEGRSNQPQHF. The CDR3, as DNA: TGTGCCAGCAGTGAATATGAGGGCCGCAGCAATCAGCCCCAGCATTTT. The chain combines TRBV2 with TRBJ1-5; D remains ambiguous. The CDR3 length is 16 residues. The germline V and J ends were trimmed by 2 bases and 1 base, with 12 bases remaining between them. In germline, CDR1 is SNHLY, CDR2 FYNNEI. Full variable domain (rest looked up from reference TRBV2 and TRBJ1-5): EPEVTQTPSHQVTQMGQEVILRCVPISNHLYFYWYRQILGQKVEFLVSFYNNEISEKSEIFDDQFSVERPDGSNFTLKIRSTKLEDSAMYFCASSEYEGRSNQPQHFGDGTRLSIL.

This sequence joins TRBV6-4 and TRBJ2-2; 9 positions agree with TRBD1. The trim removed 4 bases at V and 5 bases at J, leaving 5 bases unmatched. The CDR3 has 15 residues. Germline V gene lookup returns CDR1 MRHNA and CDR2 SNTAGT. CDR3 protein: CASSGRDRATGELFF. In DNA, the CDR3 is TGTGCCAGCAGTGGTCGGGACAGGGCGACCGGGGAGCTGTTTTTT.

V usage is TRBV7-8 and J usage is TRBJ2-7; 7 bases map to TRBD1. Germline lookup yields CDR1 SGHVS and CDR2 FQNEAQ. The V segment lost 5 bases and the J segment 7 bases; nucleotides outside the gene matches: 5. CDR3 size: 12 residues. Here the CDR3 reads CASSRDSPEQYF. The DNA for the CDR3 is TGTGCCAGCAGCAGGGACAGTCCGGAGCAGTACTTC.

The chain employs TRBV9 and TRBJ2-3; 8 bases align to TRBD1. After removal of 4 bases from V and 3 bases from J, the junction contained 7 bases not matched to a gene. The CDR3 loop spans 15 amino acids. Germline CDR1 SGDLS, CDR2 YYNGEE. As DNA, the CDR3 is TGTGCCAGCAGCTACCGGACAGGGCCGACAGATACGCAGTATTTT. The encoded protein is CASSYRTGPTDTQYF.

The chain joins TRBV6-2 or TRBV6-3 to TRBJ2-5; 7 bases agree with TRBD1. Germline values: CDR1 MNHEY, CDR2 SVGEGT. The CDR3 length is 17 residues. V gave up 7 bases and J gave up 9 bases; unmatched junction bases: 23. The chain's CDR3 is CASTPIGDRPRDSAQYF. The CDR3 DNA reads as TGTGCCAGCACCCCGATCGGGGACAGACCAAGAGATTCGGCCCAGTACTTC.

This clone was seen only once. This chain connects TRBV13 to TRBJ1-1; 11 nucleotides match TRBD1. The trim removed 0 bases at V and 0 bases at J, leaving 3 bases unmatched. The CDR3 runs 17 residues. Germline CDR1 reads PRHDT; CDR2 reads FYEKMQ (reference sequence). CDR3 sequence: CASSLGGDRGLNTEAFF. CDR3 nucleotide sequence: TGTGCCAGCAGCTTAGGCGGGGACAGGGGGTTGAACACTGAAGCTTTCTTT.

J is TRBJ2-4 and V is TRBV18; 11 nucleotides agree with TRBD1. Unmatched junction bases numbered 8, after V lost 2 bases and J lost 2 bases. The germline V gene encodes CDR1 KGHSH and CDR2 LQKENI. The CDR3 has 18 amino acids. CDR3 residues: CASSPSFGTGGPKNIQYF. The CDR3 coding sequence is TGTGCCAGCTCACCAAGTTTTGGGACAGGGGGTCCCAAAAACATTCAGTACTTC.

The CDR3 loop reads CASSLVTGTYEQYF. The DNA for the CDR3 is TGTGCCAGCAGCTTAGTTACAGGGACCTACGAGCAGTACTTC. The chain joins TRBV7-8 to TRBJ2-7; D possibly corresponds to TRBD1 (6 bases). CDR1 is SGHVS, CDR2 FQNEAQ, per germline. The CDR3 loop spans 14 amino acids. V lost 1 base to trimming and J lost 2 bases, with 9 bases between them.

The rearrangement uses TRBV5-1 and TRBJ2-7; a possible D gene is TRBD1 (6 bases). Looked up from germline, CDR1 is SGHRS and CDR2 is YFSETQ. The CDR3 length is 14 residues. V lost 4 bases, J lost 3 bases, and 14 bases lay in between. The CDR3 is CASSTTGEGYEQYF. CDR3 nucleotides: TGCGCCAGCAGCACGACAGGAGAGGGCTACGAGCAGTACTTC.

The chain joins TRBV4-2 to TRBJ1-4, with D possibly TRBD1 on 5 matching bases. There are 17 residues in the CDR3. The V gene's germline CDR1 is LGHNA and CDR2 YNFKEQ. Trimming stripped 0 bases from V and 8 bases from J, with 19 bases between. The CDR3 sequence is CASSQDGQGLGEEKLFF. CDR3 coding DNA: TGTGCCAGCAGCCAAGATGGTCAGGGACTAGGAGAGGAAAAACTGTTTTTT.

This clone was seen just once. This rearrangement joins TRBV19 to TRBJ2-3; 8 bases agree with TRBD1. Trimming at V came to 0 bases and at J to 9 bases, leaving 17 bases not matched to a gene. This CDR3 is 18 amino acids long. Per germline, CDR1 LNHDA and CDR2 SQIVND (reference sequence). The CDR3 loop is CASSIDPPRDRGKRTQYF. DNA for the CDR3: TGTGCCAGTAGTATAGACCCCCCCCGCGACAGGGGTAAGAGGACGCAGTATTTT.

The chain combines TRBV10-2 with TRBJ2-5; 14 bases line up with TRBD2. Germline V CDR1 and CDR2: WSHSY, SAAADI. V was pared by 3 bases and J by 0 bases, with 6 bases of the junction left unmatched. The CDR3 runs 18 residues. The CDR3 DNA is TGCGCCAGCAGTGATGGGACTAGCGGGGGAGGGTACCAAGAGACCCAGTACTTC. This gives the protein CASSDGTSGGGYQETQYF.

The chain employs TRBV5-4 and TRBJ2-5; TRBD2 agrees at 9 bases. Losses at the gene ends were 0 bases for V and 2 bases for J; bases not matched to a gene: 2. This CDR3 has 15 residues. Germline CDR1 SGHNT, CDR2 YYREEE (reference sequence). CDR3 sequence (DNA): TGTGCCAGCAGCTTGGCTAGCGGGGTACAAGAGACCCAGTACTTC. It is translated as CASSLASGVQETQYF. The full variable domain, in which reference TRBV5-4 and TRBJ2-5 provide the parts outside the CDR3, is ETGVTQSPTHLIKTRGQQVTLRCSSQSGHNTVSWYQQALGQGPQFIFQYYREEENGRGNFPPRFSGLQFPNYSSELNVNALELDDSALYLCASSLASGVQETQYFGPGTRLLVL.

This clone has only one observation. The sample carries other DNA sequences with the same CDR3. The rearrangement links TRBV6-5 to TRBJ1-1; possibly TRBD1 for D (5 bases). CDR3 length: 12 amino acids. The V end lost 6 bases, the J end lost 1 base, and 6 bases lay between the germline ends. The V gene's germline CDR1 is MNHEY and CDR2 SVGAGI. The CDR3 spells CASRQGNTEAFF. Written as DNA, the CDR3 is TGTGCCAGCAGGCAGGGGAACACTGAAGCTTTCTTT.

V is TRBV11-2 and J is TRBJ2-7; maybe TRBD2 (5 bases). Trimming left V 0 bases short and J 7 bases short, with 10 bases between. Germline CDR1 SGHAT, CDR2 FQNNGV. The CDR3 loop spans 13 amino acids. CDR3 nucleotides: TGTGCCAGCAGCTTAGAGCTAGCTCTGGAGCAGTACTTC. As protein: CASSLELALEQYF.